The 22 T cell receptor beta chains below come from one sample, sequenced in a study of cytomegalovirus exposure and HLA in healthy donors. PCR employed 60 Vbeta and 13 Jbeta primers. Generated by immunoSEQ multiplex PCR, the TCRdb table keeps only in-frame clones and is missing some. The sample yields about 140,000 clones, roughly 90% seen once. The sample was PBMCs. The receptor set was obtained from a woman aged 40 to 50 in good health and CMV-seronegative.

V gene TRBV5-1 combines with J gene TRBJ2-6, with D perhaps matching TRBD2 (6 bases). This CDR3 spans 14 amino acids. Germline V gives CDR1 SGHRS, CDR2 YFSETQ. Deletions cut 9 bases from V and 0 bases from J, with 10 bases between. The CDR3 nucleotides read TGCGCCACCGGCGGGGCCTCTGGGGCCAACGTCCTGACTTTC. It yields the protein CATGGASGANVLTF.

The chain joins TRBV10-3 to TRBJ1-1; weak D call: TRBD1 (5 bases). Trimming cost V 9 bases and J 6 bases, with 17 bases left between them. The V gene's germline CDR1 is ENHRY and CDR2 SYGVKD. This CDR3 is 13 amino acids long. Written as DNA, the CDR3 is TGTGCCATAAAAGGGACTGGCCCCTCTGAAGCTTTCTTT. It encodes CAIKGTGPSEAFF.

This chain links TRBV5-1 with TRBJ1-1; D is unresolved. The CDR3 is made up of 16 amino acids. Trimming removed 4 bases at V and 3 bases at J, with 19 bases between. Germline assignment: CDR1 SGHRS and CDR2 YFSETQ. CDR3 sequence (DNA): TGCGCCAGCAGCCCAGCGGTCCACCCGAGAGACACTGAAGCTTTCTTT. This translates into CASSPAVHPRDTEAFF.

This chain joins TRBV7-9 and TRBJ2-3; 7 nucleotides agree with TRBD2. The CDR3 runs to 15 residues. Germline V CDR1 and CDR2: SEHNR, FQNEAQ (reference sequence). V lost 7 bases to trimming and J lost 2 bases; unmatched junction nucleotides: 9. Here the CDR3 reads CASTAEAGYTDTQYF. DNA for the CDR3: TGTGCCAGCACGGCCGAAGCGGGATACACAGATACGCAGTATTTT.

The chain links TRBV6-4 to TRBJ2-6; D might be TRBD1 (6 bases). The germline gives CDR1 MRHNA, CDR2 SNTAGT. Trimming pared 6 bases from V and 0 bases from J, leaving 15 bases between. The CDR3 sequence is 17 residues long. The CDR3 nucleotides read TGTGCCAGCAGCCGGAGGACAGATAGCTCTGGGGCCAACGTCCTGACTTTC. Its translation: CASSRRTDSSGANVLTF.

This clone has just one count. This rearrangement joins TRBV9 to TRBJ2-3; 8 nucleotides line up with TRBD1. The ends lost 3 bases at V and 2 bases at J; junction bases unmatched: 5. The CDR3 sequence is 15 residues long. The germline V gene encodes CDR1 SGDLS and CDR2 YYNGEE. CDR3: CASSGQGQDTDTQYF. CDR3 in DNA: TGTGCCAGCAGCGGCCAGGGACAGGACACAGATACGCAGTATTTT.

The J gene is TRBJ2-5, the V gene TRBV6-6, with a possible D match to TRBD2 (6 bases). The J call may not be correct, given that the DNA end is closer to TRBJ2-7. CDR1 and CDR2 from the germline V gene are MNHNY and SVGAGI (reference sequence). This CDR3 spans 16 amino acids. CDR3: CASSQRLETPSYEQYF. In nucleotides, the CDR3 is TGTGCCAGCAGTCAGCGACTAGAAACCCCGTCCTACGAGCAGTACTTC.

The chain carries TRBV7-9 and TRBJ2-5; D gene ambiguous. CDR1 is SEHNR and CDR2 is FQNEAQ in the germline V gene (reference sequence). V lost 2 bases and J 4 bases, leaving 11 bases between the germline ends. The CDR3 is 14 residues long. For the CDR3, the DNA is TGTGCCAGCAGCTTACTGGTAGCCGGAGAGACCCAGTACTTC. It yields the protein CASSLLVAGETQYF.

This chain connects TRBV28 to TRBJ1-2; possibly TRBD1 for D (5 bases). The CDR3 loop spans 16 amino acids. In germline, CDR1 is MDHEN, CDR2 SYDVKM. The germline V and J ends were trimmed by 6 bases and 1 base, with 18 bases remaining between them. For the CDR3, the DNA is TGTGCCAGCAGCGAAACACAGGTTTTCCTTAACTATGGCTACACCTTC. This sequence encodes CASSETQVFLNYGYTF.

The genes are TRBV27 and TRBJ2-7; maybe TRBD2 (6 bases). The CDR3 totals 13 residues. V dropped 3 bases and J dropped 5 bases, with 11 bases sitting between them. Germline values: CDR1 MNHEY, CDR2 SMNVEV (reference sequence). The CDR3 region is CASSFRGFHEQYF. CDR3 sequence (DNA): TGTGCCAGCAGTTTTCGGGGGTTTCACGAGCAGTACTTC.

V gene TRBV27 combines with J gene TRBJ2-7; 11 nucleotides agree with TRBD2. CDR1 MNHEY and CDR2 SMNVEV come from the germline V gene (reference sequence). V shed 5 bases and J 5 bases; nucleotides not matched to a gene: 8. The CDR3 has 15 amino acids. This CDR3 reads CASSQIAGGPDEQYF. The CDR3 coding sequence is TGTGCCAGCAGTCAGATAGCGGGAGGGCCCGACGAGCAGTACTTC.

This clone has just a few counts. V usage is TRBV28 and J usage is TRBJ2-1; no clear D. V lost 4 bases and J lost 5, with 3 bases in between. Germline V gene sequence: CDR1 MDHEN, CDR2 SYDVKM. CDR3 size: 11 residues. For the CDR3, the DNA is TGTGCCAGCAGTTCTAACAATGAGCAGTTCTTC. Translating gives CASSSNNEQFF.

V is TRBV4-1 and J is TRBJ2-2, with D maybe TRBD1 (6 bases). Germline lookup yields CDR1 MGHRA and CDR2 YSYEKL. V was pared by 7 bases and J by 5 bases, with 11 bases between. This CDR3 region has 13 residues. The CDR3 here is CASNQGTTGELFF. CDR3 in DNA: TGCGCCAGCAATCAGGGGACGACCGGGGAGCTGTTTTTT.

The chain recombines TRBV7-6 with TRBJ2-3, with a weak D call TRBD2 (6 bases). Between the trimmed V and J ends, which lost 5 bases and 0 bases, there was a span of 15 bases. The CDR3 loop spans 16 amino acids. CDR1 and CDR2 (germline): SGHVS, FNYEAQ. This chain's CDR3 is CASSGLGGTSTDTQYF. The DNA for the CDR3 is TGTGCCAGCAGCGGACTTGGAGGGACTAGCACAGATACGCAGTATTTT.

This CDR3 reads CASSLNLPGNEQYF. CDR3 in DNA: TGTGCCAGCAGCTTAAATCTTCCGGGGAACGAGCAGTACTTC. The chain has TRBV13 and TRBJ2-7, with D tentatively TRBD2 (5 bases). This CDR3 comprises 14 residues. V shed 2 bases and J shed 5 bases, with 13 bases lying between them. CDR1 and CDR2 from the germline V gene are PRHDT and FYEKMQ (reference sequence).

This clone was observed a single time. This chain links TRBV4-1 with TRBJ2-3; D perhaps matches TRBD2 (5 bases). Germline values: CDR1 MGHRA, CDR2 YSYEKL. The CDR3 spans 14 residues. With 1 base removed from V and 5 bases from J, the gap between germline ends came to 10 bases. The CDR3 here is CASSQVSGIDTQYF. Written as DNA, the CDR3 is TGCGCCAGCAGCCAAGTGAGCGGAATAGATACGCAGTATTTT.

This chain joins TRBV7-2 and TRBJ1-5; D perhaps matches TRBD1 (5 bases). Trimming left V 5 bases short and J 7 bases short, with 15 bases between. CDR3 length: 14 residues. CDR1 and CDR2 (germline): SGHTA, FQGNSA. The CDR3 DNA reads as TGTGCCAGCAGCGGGCGGGACCCGGGGCAGCCCCAGCATTTT. Protein product: CASSGRDPGQPQHF.

The rearrangement joins TRBV6-6 to TRBJ2-7, with D unclear. CDR1 and CDR2 from the germline V gene are MNHNY and SVGAGI (reference sequence). The CDR3 contains 14 residues. V was pared by 7 bases and J by 0 bases, with 13 bases between. The CDR3 DNA reads TGTGCCAGCACGAAAGAACTTAGCTCCTACGAGCAGTACTTC. This gives the protein CASTKELSSYEQYF.

The chain employs TRBV5-4 and TRBJ2-7, with 8 bases that match TRBD2. The CDR3 has 15 amino acids. The ends lost 3 bases at V and 5 bases at J; junction bases unmatched: 10. Germline CDR1 and CDR2: SGHNT and YYREEE (reference sequence). The CDR3 sequence is CASSSKQREMHEQYF. The CDR3 bases are TGTGCCAGCAGCTCGAAGCAGCGGGAGATGCACGAGCAGTACTTC.

This rearrangement joins TRBV4-1 to TRBJ2-7; TRBD1 might be the D (5 bases). The V and J ends lost 4 bases and 0 bases respectively, with 19 bases between them. Germline V gene data show CDR1 as MGHRA and CDR2 as YSYEKL. The CDR3 is made up of 17 amino acids. CDR3 nucleotide sequence: TGCGCCAGCAGCCCCATGTTGGTGGGGCGAAGCTCCTACGAGCAGTACTTC. Protein: CASSPMLVGRSSYEQYF.

The gene calls are TRBV2 and TRBJ2-7, with D possibly matching TRBD2 (7 bases). Germline CDR1 and CDR2: SNHLY and FYNNEI. V shed 11 bases and J shed 0 bases, with 14 bases lying between them. The CDR3 is 13 residues long. CDR3 DNA: TGTGCCGGGGGGCGGGGGACCTCCTACGAGCAGTACTTC. Its translation is CAGGRGTSYEQYF.

The chain couples TRBV7-9 to TRBJ2-5; 9 nucleotides line up with TRBD1. Per germline, CDR1 SEHNR and CDR2 FQNEAQ (reference sequence). With 5 bases clipped from V and 4 bases from J, the junction kept 5 bases outside the gene matches. The CDR3 runs to 14 residues. The DNA for the CDR3 is TGTGCCAGCAGCCCGGGGACAGGGCGAGAGACCCAGTACTTC. Amino acids: CASSPGTGRETQYF.